This is a list of T cell receptor beta chains from one sample in a study of blood T cell repertoires in COVID-19. Measured with immunoSEQ multiplex PCR; TCRdb has only the in-frame clones, and not every one. The sample contains about 20,000 clones, 70% to 90% of which appear only once. The sequenced material came from peripheral blood. Source of these receptors: a human donor with active COVID-19. The donor label of this sample is uncertain. CDR3s include the opening cysteine and the closing phenylalanine or tryptophan. A D gene is named only where the DNA matches it firmly. Size is stated for part of the rows, as once, few or many counts, or as a class when the clone is expanded.

clone size: few; D gene: .; CDR3 length: 14; J gene: TRBJ1-1; V gene: TRBV7-9; CDR3 protein: CASSFRGVSTEAFF; CDR3 DNA: TGTGCCAGCAGCTTCCGGGGGGTGTCGACTGAAGCTTTCTTT
clone size: .; D gene: .; CDR3 length: 13; J gene: TRBJ1-1; V gene: TRBV6-5; CDR3 protein: CASSYGRNTEAFF; CDR3 DNA: TGTGCCAGCAGTTACGGGAGGAACACTGAAGCTTTCTTT
clone size: .; D gene: .; CDR3 length: 16; J gene: TRBJ2-7; V gene: TRBV27; CDR3 protein: CASSRRDGRSSYEQYF; CDR3 DNA: TGTGCCAGCAGCCGCCGGGATGGTCGGAGCTCCTACGAGCAGTACTTC
clone size: .; D gene: .; CDR3 length: 13; J gene: TRBJ2-3; V gene: TRBV6-6; CDR3 protein: CASSYEGVDTQYF; CDR3 DNA: TGTGCCAGCAGTTATGAGGGGGTGGATACGCAGTATTTT
clone size: .; D gene: TRBD2; CDR3 length: 16; J gene: TRBJ2-7; V gene: TRBV3-1/TRBV3-2; CDR3 protein: CASSPRLAGGRNEQYF; CDR3 DNA: TGTGCCAGCAGCCCTCGACTAGCGGGGGGGCGGAACGAGCAGTACTTC
clone size: .; D gene: TRBD1; CDR3 length: 14; J gene: TRBJ2-7; V gene: TRBV30; CDR3 protein: CAWLRTGELGEQYF; CDR3 DNA: TGTGCCTGGCTCCGGACAGGGGAATTGGGGGAGCAGTACTTC
clone size: .; D gene: .; CDR3 length: 12; J gene: TRBJ2-3; V gene: TRBV3-1/TRBV3-2; CDR3 protein: CASSQDSDTQYF; CDR3 DNA: TGTGCCAGCAGCCAAGACTCAGATACGCAGTATTTT
clone size: .; D gene: .; CDR3 length: 11; J gene: TRBJ2-7; V gene: TRBV20-1; CDR3 protein: CSARRGPEQYF; CDR3 DNA: TGCAGTGCTAGAAGGGGTCCCGAGCAGTACTTC
clone size: .; D gene: TRBD2; CDR3 length: 18; J gene: TRBJ2-1; V gene: TRBV10-2; CDR3 protein: CASSMVLLAGGSYNEQFF; CDR3 DNA: TGCGCCAGCAGTATGGTTCTTTTAGCGGGGGGATCCTACAATGAGCAGTTCTTC
clone size: few; D gene: TRBD1; CDR3 length: 16; J gene: TRBJ1-1; V gene: TRBV28; CDR3 protein: CASRSGTGGLDAEAFF; CDR3 DNA: TGTGCCAGCAGATCCGGGACAGGGGGCTTAGACGCTGAAGCTTTCTTT
clone size: .; D gene: .; CDR3 length: 17; J gene: TRBJ2-3; V gene: TRBV7-2; CDR3 protein: CASSLWRTVADTDTQYF; CDR3 DNA: TGTGCCAGCAGCTTATGGCGGACTGTGGCCGACACAGATACGCAGTATTTT